These 16 T cell receptor beta chains were all obtained from the same sample, sequenced in a study of response to subunit inactivated influenza vaccine. TCRdb fed the RT-PCR reads into MiXCR, producing one record per CDR3 protein. The table includes a few hundred thousand distinct CDR3 sequences, approximately 7.7% detected once. The source material was PBMCs from blood, sampled 23 months after vaccination. These receptor sequences come from a man between 50 and 69 years old who received an inactivated influenza vaccine.

Many counts were recorded for this clonotype. The CDR3 here is CASSQDLVRKYEQYF. The CDR3 region has the DNA TGTGCCAGCAGCCAAGATTTGGTCAGAAAGTACGAGCAGTACTTC. The chain links TRBV4-2 to TRBJ2-7; unclear D gene. In germline, CDR1 is LGHNA, CDR2 YNFKEQ. The V gene lost 0 bases and the J gene lost 4 bases, with 13 bases spanning the gap. The CDR3 covers 15 residues.

This clonotype was counted only a few times. The chain recombines TRBV10-3 with TRBJ2-7; 10 bases are shared with TRBD1. After removal of 1 base from V and 2 bases from J, the junction contained 5 bases not matched to a gene. The length of the CDR3 is 16 residues. The germline V gene has CDR1 ENHRY and CDR2 SYGVKD. The CDR3 loop reads CAISELDRGQTYEQYF. CDR3 nucleotide sequence: TGTGCCATCAGTGAGTTAGACAGGGGGCAAACCTACGAGCAGTACTTC.

The chain combines TRBV9 with TRBJ2-4; 7 positions match TRBD2. Germline-derived CDR1 and CDR2 are SGDLS and YYNGEE. The CDR3 totals 14 residues. V was clipped by 0 bases and J by 8 bases; unmatched bases: 5. The CDR3 loop reads CASSVALTSHIQYF. For the CDR3, the DNA is TGTGCCAGCAGCGTAGCTCTGACTAGCCACATTCAGTACTTC.

This chain uses TRBV6-2 or TRBV6-3 with TRBJ2-5; 8 bases align to TRBD2. With 2 bases clipped from V and 5 bases from J, the junction kept 7 bases outside the gene matches. The CDR3 runs to 15 residues. The germline CDR1 and CDR2 sequences are MNHEY and SVGEGT. CDR3 nucleotide sequence: TGTGCCAGCAGTTACAGGCGGGAGGCCTGGGAGACCCAGTACTTC. Residues: CASSYRREAWETQYF.

The chain carries TRBV15 and TRBJ2-5; 12 nucleotides line up with TRBD2. Germline CDR1 LNHNV, CDR2 YYDKDF (reference sequence). The CDR3 extends over 18 amino acids. J gave up 8 bases and V 5 bases, and 18 bases lay outside the gene matches. The CDR3 reads CATSPPGLAGLYKRTQYF. Written as DNA, the CDR3 is TGTGCCACCAGCCCCCCTGGACTAGCGGGGCTATACAAGAGAACCCAGTACTTC.

The chain joins TRBV20-1 to TRBJ2-1; maybe TRBD1 (6 bases). Germline V lookup: CDR1 DFQATT, CDR2 SNEGSKA (reference sequence). The V and J ends lost 3 bases and 7 bases respectively, with 13 bases between them. The CDR3 totals 13 residues. CDR3 residues: CSASMGARNEQFF. DNA for the CDR3: TGCAGTGCTAGCATGGGGGCTCGTAATGAGCAGTTCTTC.

The rearrangement links TRBV25-1 to TRBJ1-1; TRBD1 matches 9 bases. The length of the CDR3 is 14 residues. Germline V gene sequence: CDR1 MGHDK, CDR2 SYGVNS. V dropped 4 bases and J dropped 3; count of bases not matched to a gene: 3. The CDR3 DNA sequence: TGTGCCAGCAGTGGATACAGGGGGCACACTGAAGCTTTCTTT. Translating it yields CASSGYRGHTEAFF.

The V and J genes are TRBV7-9 and TRBJ2-5; 7 bases match TRBD1. With V trimmed by 5 bases and J by 2 bases, 11 bases remained unmatched. The germline V gene encodes CDR1 SEHNR and CDR2 FQNEAQ (reference sequence). The CDR3 spans 16 residues. CDR3: CASSVRQGEGQETQYF. The CDR3 DNA follows: TGTGCCAGCAGCGTACGACAGGGTGAAGGGCAAGAGACCCAGTACTTC.

This clonotype was seen only a few times. The chain is built from TRBV29-1 and TRBJ2-1; D could derive from TRBD1 or TRBD2 (7 bases each). Trimming took off 7 bases at V and 0 bases at J, with 13 bases between the two ends. Germline V gene lookup returns CDR1 SQVTM and CDR2 ANQGSEA. There are 14 residues in the CDR3. Here the CDR3 reads CSGGGQSSYNEQFF. The CDR3 DNA sequence: TGCAGCGGCGGGGGACAGAGCTCCTACAATGAGCAGTTCTTC.

The CDR3 loop is CASSLLWTGEAFF. For the CDR3, the DNA is TGTGCCAGCAGCCTCCTCTGGACGGGTGAAGCTTTCTTT. The J gene is TRBJ1-1, the V gene TRBV7-2; D is unresolved. CDR1 is SGHTA, CDR2 FQGNSA, per germline. CDR3 length: 13 amino acids. Trimming pared 5 bases from V and 7 bases from J, leaving 14 bases between. Complete variable domain (other parts from reference TRBV7-2 and TRBJ1-1): GAGVSQSPSNKVTEKGKDVELRCDPISGHTALYWYRQSLGQGLEFLIYFQGNSAPDKSGLPSDRFSAERTGGSVSTLTIQRTQQEDSAVYLCASSLLWTGEAFFGQGTRLTVV.

CDR3 DNA sequence: TGTGCCAGCAGCTTAGTGCCCTACAGCCAGCTCTACGAGCAGTACTTC. It yields the protein CASSLVPYSQLYEQYF. V and J are TRBV7-9 and TRBJ2-7; no reliable D call. CDR3 size: 16 residues. Per the germline V gene, CDR1 is SEHNR and CDR2 is FQNEAQ (reference sequence). The ends were cut back, 1 base at V and 3 bases at J, with 16 bases in the middle.

Only a few counts were recorded for this clonotype. The chain joins TRBV6-5 to TRBJ2-5, with D maybe TRBD2 (5 bases). The CDR3 extends over 14 amino acids. CDR1 and CDR2 (germline): MNHEY, SVGAGI. The V end was cut by 0 bases, the J end by 5 bases, with 10 bases between. DNA of the CDR3: TGTGCCAGCAGTTACTCGATAGCGCGCGAGACCCAGTACTTC. Its protein product is CASSYSIARETQYF.

This clonotype came up a few times. This chain joins TRBV5-1 and TRBJ2-1; possibly TRBD1 or TRBD2 for D (5 bases each). Trimming cost V 4 bases and J 12 bases, with 26 bases left between them. The V gene's germline CDR1 is SGHRS and CDR2 YFSETQ. This CDR3 comprises 16 residues. This CDR3 is CASSPSVYSTSGGQFF. Written as DNA, the CDR3 is TGCGCCAGCAGCCCTTCAGTATATTCCACCAGTGGGGGGCAGTTCTTC.

This clonotype was found a few times. The chain couples TRBV4-1 to TRBJ2-1; D is unresolved. The CDR3 is made up of 16 amino acids. Germline values: CDR1 MGHRA, CDR2 YSYEKL. Trimming stripped 2 bases from V and 0 bases from J, with 11 bases between. In DNA, the CDR3 is TGCGCCAGCAGCCAAAATCGGGCCAGCTCCTACAATGAGCAGTTCTTC. It specifies CASSQNRASSYNEQFF.

The rearrangement joins TRBV11-2 to TRBJ2-3, with 10 bases matching TRBD2. The germline CDR1 and CDR2 sequences are SGHAT and FQNNGV. V lost 1 base and J lost 2; bases outside the gene matches: 6. The CDR3 covers 17 residues. CDR3 protein: CASSLVHSGGNTDTQYF. The CDR3 nucleotides read TGTGCCAGCAGCTTAGTACATAGCGGGGGGAACACAGATACGCAGTATTTT.

The rearrangement uses TRBV20-1 and TRBJ1-1, with 7 bases that match TRBD1. Germline-derived CDR1 and CDR2 are DFQATT and SNEGSKA (reference sequence). The CDR3 loop spans 15 amino acids. Losses at the gene ends were 1 base for V and 4 bases for J; bases not matched to a gene: 9. In nucleotides, the CDR3 is TGCAGTGCTAGAGGGGGGCGACAGGGTTTCACTGAAGCTTTCTTT. Protein sequence: CSARGGRQGFTEAFF.